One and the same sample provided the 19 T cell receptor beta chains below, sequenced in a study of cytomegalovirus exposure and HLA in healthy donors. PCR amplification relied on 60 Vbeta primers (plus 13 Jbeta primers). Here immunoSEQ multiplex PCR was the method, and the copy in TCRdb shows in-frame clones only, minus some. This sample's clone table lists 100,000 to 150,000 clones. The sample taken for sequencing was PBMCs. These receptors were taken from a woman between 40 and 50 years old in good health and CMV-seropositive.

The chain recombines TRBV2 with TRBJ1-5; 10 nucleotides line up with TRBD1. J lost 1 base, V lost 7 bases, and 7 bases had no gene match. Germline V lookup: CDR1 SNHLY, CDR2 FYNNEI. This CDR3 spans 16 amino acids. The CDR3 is CASIGGGQGSNQPQHF. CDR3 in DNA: TGTGCCAGCATAGGAGGGGGACAGGGGAGCAATCAGCCCCAGCATTTT. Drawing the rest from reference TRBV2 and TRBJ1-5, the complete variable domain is EPEVTQTPSHQVTQMGQEVILRCVPISNHLYFYWYRQILGQKVEFLVSFYNNEISEKSEIFDDQFSVERPDGSNFTLKIRSTKLEDSAMYFCASIGGGQGSNQPQHFGDGTRLSIL.

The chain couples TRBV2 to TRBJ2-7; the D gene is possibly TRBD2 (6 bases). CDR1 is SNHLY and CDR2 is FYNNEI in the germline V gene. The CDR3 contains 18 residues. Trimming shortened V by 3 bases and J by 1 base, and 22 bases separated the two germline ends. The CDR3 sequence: CASSEGGELIPSSYEQYF. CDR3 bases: TGTGCCAGCAGTGAGGGGGGAGAGCTTATTCCTTCTTCCTACGAGCAGTACTTC. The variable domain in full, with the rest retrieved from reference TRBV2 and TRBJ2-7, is EPEVTQTPSHQVTQMGQEVILRCVPISNHLYFYWYRQILGQKVEFLVSFYNNEISEKSEIFDDQFSVERPDGSNFTLKIRSTKLEDSAMYFCASSEGGELIPSSYEQYFGPGTRLTVT.

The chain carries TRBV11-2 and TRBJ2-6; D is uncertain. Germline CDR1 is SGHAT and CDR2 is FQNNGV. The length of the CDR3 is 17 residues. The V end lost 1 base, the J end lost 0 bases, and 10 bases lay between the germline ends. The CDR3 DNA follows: TGTGCCAGCAGCTTAGTCAGTCCGCCCTCTGGGGCCAACGTCCTGACTTTC. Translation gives CASSLVSPPSGANVLTF.

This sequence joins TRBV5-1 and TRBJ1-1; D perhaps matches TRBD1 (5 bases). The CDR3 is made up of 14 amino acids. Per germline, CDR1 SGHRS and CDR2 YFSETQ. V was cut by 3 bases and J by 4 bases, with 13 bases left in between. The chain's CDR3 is CASSSQGAGTEAFF. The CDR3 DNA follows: TGCGCCAGCAGCTCTCAAGGGGCAGGCACTGAAGCTTTCTTT.

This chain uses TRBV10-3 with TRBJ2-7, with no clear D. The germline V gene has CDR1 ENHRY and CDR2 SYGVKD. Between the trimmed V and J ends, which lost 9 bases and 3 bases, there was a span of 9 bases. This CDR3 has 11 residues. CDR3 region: CAMGKVYEQYF. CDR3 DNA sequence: TGTGCCATGGGCAAGGTCTACGAGCAGTACTTC.

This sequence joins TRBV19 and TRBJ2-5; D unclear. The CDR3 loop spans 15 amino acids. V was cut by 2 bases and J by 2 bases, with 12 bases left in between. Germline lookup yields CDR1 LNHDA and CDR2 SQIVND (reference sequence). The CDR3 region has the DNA TGTGCCAGTAGTATAATGTCACAGCAGCAAGAGACCCAGTACTTC. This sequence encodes CASSIMSQQQETQYF.

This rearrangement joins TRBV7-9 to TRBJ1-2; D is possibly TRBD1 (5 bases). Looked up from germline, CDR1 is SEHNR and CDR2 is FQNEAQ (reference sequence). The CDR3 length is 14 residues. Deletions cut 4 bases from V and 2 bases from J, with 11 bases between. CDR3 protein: CASSSGGVNYGYTF. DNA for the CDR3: TGTGCCAGCAGCTCCGGGGGGGTGAACTATGGCTACACCTTC. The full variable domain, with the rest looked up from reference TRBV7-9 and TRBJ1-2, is DTGVSQNPRHKITKRGQNVTFRCDPISEHNRLYWYRQTLGQGPEFLTYFQNEAQLEKSRLLSDRFSAERPKGSFSTLEIQRTEQGDSAMYLCASSSGGVNYGYTFGSGTRLTVV.

The CDR3 region is CASSPRQGAQREQYF. For the CDR3, the DNA is TGTGCCAGCAGCCCACGACAGGGGGCGCAACGCGAGCAGTACTTC. The gene calls are TRBV13 and TRBJ2-5; TRBD1 matches 10 bases. The J call may not be correct, given that the DNA end is closer to TRBJ2-7. Germline lookup yields CDR1 PRHDT and CDR2 FYEKMQ (reference sequence). This CDR3 is 15 amino acids long.

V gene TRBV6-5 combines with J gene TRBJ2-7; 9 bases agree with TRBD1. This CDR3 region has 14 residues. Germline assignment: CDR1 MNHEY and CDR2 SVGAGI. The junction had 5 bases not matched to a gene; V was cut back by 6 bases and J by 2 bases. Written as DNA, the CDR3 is TGTGCCAGCAGGGGACAGGGCGGCCCCTACGAGCAGTACTTC. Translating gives CASRGQGGPYEQYF.

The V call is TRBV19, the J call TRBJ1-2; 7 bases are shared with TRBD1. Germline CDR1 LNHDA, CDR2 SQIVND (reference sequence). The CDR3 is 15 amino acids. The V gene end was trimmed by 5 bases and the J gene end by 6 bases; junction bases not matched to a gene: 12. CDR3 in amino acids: CASSVLSGGTDGYTF. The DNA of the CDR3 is TGTGCCAGTAGTGTATTATCAGGGGGTACAGATGGCTACACCTTC.

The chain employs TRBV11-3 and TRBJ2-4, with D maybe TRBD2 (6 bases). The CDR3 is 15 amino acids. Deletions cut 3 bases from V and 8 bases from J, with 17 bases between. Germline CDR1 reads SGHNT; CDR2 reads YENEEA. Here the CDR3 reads CASSLGSGPGDIQYF. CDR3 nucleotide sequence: TGTGCCAGCAGCTTGGGTAGCGGTCCTGGGGACATTCAGTACTTC.

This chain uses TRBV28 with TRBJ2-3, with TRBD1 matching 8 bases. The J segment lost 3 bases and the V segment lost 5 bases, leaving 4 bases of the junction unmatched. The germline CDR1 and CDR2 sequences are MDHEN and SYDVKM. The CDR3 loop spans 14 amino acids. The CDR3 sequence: CASSHTGGTDTQYF. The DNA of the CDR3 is TGTGCCAGCAGTCACACAGGGGGGACAGATACGCAGTATTTT.

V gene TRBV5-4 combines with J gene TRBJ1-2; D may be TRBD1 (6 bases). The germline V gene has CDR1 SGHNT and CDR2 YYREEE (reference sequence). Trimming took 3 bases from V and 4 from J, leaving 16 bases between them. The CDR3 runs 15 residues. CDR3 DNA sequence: TGTGCCAGCAGCTCCGCAGGGGCCTTTGGCTATGGCTACACCTTC. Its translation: CASSSAGAFGYGYTF.

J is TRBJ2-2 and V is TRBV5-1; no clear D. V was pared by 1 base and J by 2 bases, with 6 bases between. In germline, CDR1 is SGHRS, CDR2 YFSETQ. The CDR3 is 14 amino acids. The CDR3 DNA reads TGCGCCAGCAGCTTGACAGTAAACACCGGGGAGCTGTTTTTT. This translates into CASSLTVNTGELFF.

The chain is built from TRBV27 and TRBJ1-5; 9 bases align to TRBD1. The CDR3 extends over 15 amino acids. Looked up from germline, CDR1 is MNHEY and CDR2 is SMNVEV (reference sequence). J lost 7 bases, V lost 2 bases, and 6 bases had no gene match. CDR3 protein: CASSLLGTGQQPQHF. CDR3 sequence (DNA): TGTGCCAGCAGTTTACTGGGGACAGGGCAACAGCCCCAGCATTTT.

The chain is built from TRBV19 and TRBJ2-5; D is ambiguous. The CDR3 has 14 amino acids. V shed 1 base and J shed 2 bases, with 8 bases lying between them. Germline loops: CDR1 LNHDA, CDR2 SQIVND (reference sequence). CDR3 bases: TGTGCCAGTAGTATAGCGTACGGTCAAGAGACCCAGTACTTC. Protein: CASSIAYGQETQYF.

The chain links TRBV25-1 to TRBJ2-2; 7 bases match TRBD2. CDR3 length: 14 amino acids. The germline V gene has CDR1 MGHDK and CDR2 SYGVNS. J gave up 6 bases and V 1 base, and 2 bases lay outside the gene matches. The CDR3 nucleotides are TGTGCCAGCAGTGAATCTGGGGGGGCCGGGGAGCTGTTTTTT. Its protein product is CASSESGGAGELFF.

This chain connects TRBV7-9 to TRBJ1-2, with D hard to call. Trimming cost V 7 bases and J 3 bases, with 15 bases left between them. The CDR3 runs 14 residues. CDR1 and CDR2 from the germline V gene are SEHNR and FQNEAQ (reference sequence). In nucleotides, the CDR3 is TGTGCCAGCACCGCCTGGGAGGAGGACTATGGCTACACCTTC. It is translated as CASTAWEEDYGYTF.

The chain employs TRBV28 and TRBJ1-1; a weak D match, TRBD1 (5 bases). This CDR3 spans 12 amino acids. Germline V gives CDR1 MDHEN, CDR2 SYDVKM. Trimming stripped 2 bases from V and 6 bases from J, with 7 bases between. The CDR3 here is CASSLRGSEAFF. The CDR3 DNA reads TGTGCCAGCAGTTTAAGGGGCTCTGAAGCTTTCTTT.